Each of the 5 T cell receptor beta chains below was sequenced from the same sample in a study of blood T cells in healthy people across ages. Sample-barcoded 5' priming and a J-beta primer mix drove a second PCR of about 7 to 12 cycles. MiXCR, applied by TCRdb to the 5' RACE reads, yields one record per CDR3 protein. The data contain approximately 1.5 million distinct CDR3 sequences, about 31% of them singletons. The source material was blood. All receptors come from a young woman in good health.

The chain recombines TRBV12-3 or TRBV12-4 with TRBJ2-7, with TRBD1 matching over 10 bases. The V segment lost 2 bases and the J segment 4 bases; nucleotides outside the gene matches: 8. The CDR3 has 16 residues. This CDR3 reads CASSLTLGDRGYEQYF. The CDR3 DNA follows: TGTGCCAGCAGTTTAACGCTGGGGGACAGGGGTTACGAGCAGTACTTC.

The table lists this clonotype with a few counts. The genes are TRBV27 and TRBJ2-7; a possible D gene is TRBD1 (6 bases). V was clipped by 5 bases and J by 4 bases, with 18 bases between them. The CDR3 spans 15 residues. The germline gives CDR1 MNHEY, CDR2 SMNVEV (reference sequence). In DNA, the CDR3 is TGTGCCAGCAGTCCTGGGGGCCCATCCCCTTACGAGCAGTACTTC. It codes for CASSPGGPSPYEQYF.

Points on this clonotype: A read error may explain this, as a much larger clone is one base away. The chain couples TRBV29-1 to TRBJ2-1; no definite D call. The closer fit of TRBJ2-7 to the DNA end suggests the J call may be wrong. From germline, CDR1 is SQVTM and CDR2 ANQGSEA. There are 10 residues in the CDR3. DNA of the CDR3: TGCAGCGTCCTACACAATGAGCAGTACTTC. It encodes CSVLHNEQYF.

The chain's CDR3 is CASSPLETGGYTF. The CDR3, as DNA: TGTGCCAGCTCACCACTGGAAACGGGTGGCTACACCTTC. J is TRBJ1-2 and V is TRBV18; D remains unclear. V lost 1 base to trimming and J lost 7 bases, with 10 bases between them. Germline V gene lookup returns CDR1 KGHSH and CDR2 LQKENI. This CDR3 is 13 amino acids long.

The CDR3 sequence: CASSLKGAPNYEQYF. The CDR3 region has the DNA TGTGCCAGCAGCTTAAAGGGGGCTCCCAACTACGAGCAGTACTTC. The chain carries TRBV7-6 and TRBJ2-7; 7 nucleotides agree with TRBD1. Germline trimming cut 2 bases from V and 3 bases from J; bases unmatched to any gene: 7. Per germline, CDR1 SGHVS and CDR2 FNYEAQ. The CDR3 covers 15 residues.